This entry describes one T cell receptor beta chain. The specificity of this receptor is unknown. The record has no base qualities; no much larger clone is one base away. This sample was taken from a study of identical twins (dated by TCRdb to the mid-2010s). Study-level background: To test whether fetal clonotypes persist, this study deep-sequenced TCR alpha and beta repertoires from monozygotic twins, from unrelated adults of various ages, and from cord blood. Replicate twin experiments were performed at different times using different library preparation protocols to rule out contamination.

The V end loses 2 bases and the J end loses 1 base, and a stretch of 8 bases separates them. Inclusive of the bounding cysteine and phenylalanine, the CDR3 is 14 residues long. The sequence is cut down to CDR3 DNA, 42 bases in frame from base 1. The CDR1 and CDR2 encoded by the germline V gene are ENHRY and SYGVKD. The library came from 5' RACE. This sample was sequenced with an Illumina HiSeq 2000. A universal primer binding site was introduced by template switching, and a unique molecular identifier was present in the final cDNA, enabling accurate counting of TCR cDNA molecules. Specific primers in the conserved constant-segment region were used to synthesize first-strand cDNA for the TCR alpha and beta chains. To control for contamination, every cDNA library was double barcoded, receiving both a SMART-Mk sample barcode and Illumina barcodes. TruSeq adapter sequences, together with Illumina sample barcodes, were added in two successive PCR steps. The Illumina HiSeq platform was used with custom primers to sequence TCR alpha and beta cDNA libraries. Processing in the source paper ran as follows. Raw reads were processed with MiGEC to extract unique molecular identifiers, and MiXCR was used to determine CDR3 positions. Recombination models were inferred per individual with the repgenHMM and IGoR tools using an EM algorithm. The tcR package in R was used for shared clonotype analysis, with sharing normalized by the product of cloneset sizes. To study raw recombination without the effects of thymic and clonal selection, out-of-frame nonproductive sequences were analyzed. TCRdb reprocessing: public reads trimmed at Q25 with fastp, clones called with MiXCR, in-frame beta chains kept. Identical CDR3 proteins give one entry, which carries the most common genes and DNA. These V and J calls rely on TCRdb rather than the paper's analysis. This sample holds fewer than 550,000 distinct CDR3 sequences; 12% to 15% were observed only once. Less than 0.5% of the sample is taken by the ten largest.

Every donor in the study was a healthy Caucasian. The twin cohort comprised three pairs of female monozygotic twins, all aged roughly 18 to 30 years. Positive isolation kits from Invitrogen were used to isolate CD4+ and CD8+ T cell populations. The full study reports these points: Compared with coincidental sharing between unrelated individuals, out-of-frame TCR alpha sequences shared between twins had an excess of sequences with low generation probability. Recombination models systematically underestimated out-of-frame TCR alpha sharing in monozygotic twins but agreed with sharing between unrelated individuals. In beta out-of-frame sequences, excess twin sharing was weaker, because having fewer shared sequences lowered the signal-to-noise ratio. Because the same donors could not be followed over many years, the conclusions depended on cross-sectional statistical analysis. Fewer insertions were carried by abundant cord blood beta clonotypes, a similar but weaker trend appeared in young adult naive repertoires, and no such trend appeared in memory repertoires. Invariant T cells such as MAIT and iNKT could partly confound zero-insertion analyses, though diverse VJ usage argued against this for most clonotypes.

This sample was also put to use in a study of yellow fever vaccine responses in identical twins. From that second study: The authors reported that the T cell response to vaccination in identical twins appeared partly convergent and partly personalized. Focusing on identical twins, the study followed the T cell clones that responded to the vaccine, and did so with precision.

Source material: CD4+ T cells sorted from blood. The chain joins TRBV10-3 to TRBJ1-1; TRBD1 is possibly the D segment (5 matching bases). The sequence derives from a young woman in good health. The CDR3 in this case is CAISERQTNTEAFF. The nucleotide sequence is TGTGCCATCAGTGAGAGACAGACGAACACTGAAGCTTTCTTT.